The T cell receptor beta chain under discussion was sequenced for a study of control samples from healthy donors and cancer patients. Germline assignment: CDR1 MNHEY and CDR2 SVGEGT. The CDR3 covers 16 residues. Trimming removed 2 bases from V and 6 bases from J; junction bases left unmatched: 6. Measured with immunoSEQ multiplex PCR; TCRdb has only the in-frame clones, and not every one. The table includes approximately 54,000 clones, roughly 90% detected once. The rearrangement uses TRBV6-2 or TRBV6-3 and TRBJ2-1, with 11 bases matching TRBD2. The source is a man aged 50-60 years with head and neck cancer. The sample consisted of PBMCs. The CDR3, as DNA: TGTGCCAGCAGTTACGCCGCGCTAGCGGGAGGCAATGAGCAGTTCTTC. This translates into CASSYAALAGGNEQFF.